A selection of T cell receptor beta chains follows, all from one sample in a study of blood T cell repertoires in COVID-19. Here immunoSEQ multiplex PCR was the method, and the copy in TCRdb shows in-frame clones only, minus some. The table shows more than 95,000 clones, with 75% to 95% occurring only once. The sample comprised peripheral blood. These receptors were obtained from a man in his 60s with acute or convalescent COVID-19. Each CDR3 is given with its conserved first and last residue. A D gene is named only where the DNA matches it firmly. Size is stated for part of the rows, as once, few or many counts, or as a class when the clone is expanded.

d_gene: TRBD1
v_gene: TRBV19
len: 15
abundance: .
j_gene: TRBJ2-3
CDR3aa: CASTNRDRVTDTQYF
CDR3nt: TGTGCCAGTACCAACCGGGACAGGGTGACAGATACGCAGTATTTT

d_gene: TRBD1
v_gene: TRBV7-6
len: 21
abundance: .
j_gene: TRBJ1-3
CDR3aa: CASSLLQAGQGFSSSGNTIYF
CDR3nt: TGTGCCAGCAGCTTACTACAAGCGGGACAGGGTTTTTCCAGCTCTGGAAACACCATATATTTT

d_gene: TRBD1
v_gene: TRBV18
len: 14
abundance: .
j_gene: TRBJ1-1
CDR3aa: CASSPGQGNTEAFF
CDR3nt: TGTGCCAGCTCCCCGGGACAGGGGAACACTGAAGCTTTCTTT

d_gene: TRBD2
v_gene: TRBV29-1
len: 15
abundance: .
j_gene: TRBJ2-5
CDR3aa: CSVETSGGPTETQYF
CDR3nt: TGCAGCGTTGAAACTAGCGGGGGGCCAACGGAGACCCAGTACTTC

d_gene: TRBD1
v_gene: TRBV7-7
len: 14
abundance: .
j_gene: TRBJ2-3
CDR3aa: CASSRTGGADTQYF
CDR3nt: TGTGCCAGCAGCCGGACAGGGGGCGCGGATACGCAGTATTTT

d_gene: .
v_gene: TRBV11-2
len: 16
abundance: .
j_gene: TRBJ1-2
CDR3aa: CASSSKIQGAYYGYTF
CDR3nt: TGTGCCAGCAGCTCAAAAATACAGGGCGCATACTATGGCTACACCTTC

d_gene: .
v_gene: TRBV19
len: 14
abundance: .
j_gene: TRBJ2-5
CDR3aa: CASSIDSGWETQYF
CDR3nt: TGTGCCAGTAGTATAGACAGCGGCTGGGAGACCCAGTACTTC

d_gene: TRBD1
v_gene: TRBV13
len: 15
abundance: .
j_gene: TRBJ1-3
CDR3aa: CASSQKTGIGNTIYF
CDR3nt: TGTGCCAGCAGCCAGAAGACAGGGATAGGAAACACCATATATTTT

d_gene: .
v_gene: TRBV7-9
len: 12
abundance: .
j_gene: TRBJ1-1
CDR3aa: CASGQMNTEAFF
CDR3nt: TGTGCCAGCGGACAGATGAACACTGAAGCTTTCTTT

d_gene: .
v_gene: TRBV4-2
len: 16
abundance: .
j_gene: TRBJ1-4
CDR3aa: CASSQDVAVNNEKLFF
CDR3nt: TGTGCCAGCAGCCAAGATGTTGCAGTCAACAATGAAAAACTGTTTTTT

d_gene: TRBD2
v_gene: TRBV14
len: 17
abundance: .
j_gene: TRBJ2-5
CDR3aa: CASSRFGGLAGDETQYF
CDR3nt: TGTGCCAGCAGCCGGTTCGGGGGACTAGCGGGGGATGAGACCCAGTACTTC

d_gene: .
v_gene: TRBV13
len: 17
abundance: .
j_gene: TRBJ1-1
CDR3aa: CASSLRSFGHPNTEAFF
CDR3nt: TGTGCCAGCAGCTTAAGAAGTTTTGGACATCCGAACACTGAAGCTTTCTTT

d_gene: .
v_gene: TRBV19
len: 13
abundance: .
j_gene: TRBJ1-2
CDR3aa: CASSIVERYGYTF
CDR3nt: TGTGCCAGTAGTATAGTTGAACGGTATGGCTACACCTTC

d_gene: TRBD1
v_gene: TRBV2
len: 14
abundance: .
j_gene: TRBJ1-6
CDR3aa: CASSLTGDNSPLHF
CDR3nt: TGTGCCAGCAGCCTAACAGGGGATAATTCACCCCTCCACTTT

d_gene: TRBD1
v_gene: TRBV18
len: 15
abundance: .
j_gene: TRBJ1-2
CDR3aa: CASSPLGTGEYGYTF
CDR3nt: TGTGCCAGCTCACCATTAGGGACAGGGGAGTATGGCTACACCTTC

d_gene: .
v_gene: TRBV28
len: 16
abundance: .
j_gene: TRBJ2-7
CDR3aa: CASPFRIHREFYEQYF
CDR3nt: TGTGCCAGCCCTTTTCGAATTCACAGGGAATTCTACGAGCAGTACTTC

d_gene: .
v_gene: TRBV10-3
len: 14
abundance: .
j_gene: TRBJ1-2
CDR3aa: CATGGRVGDYGYTF
CDR3nt: TGTGCCACGGGGGGACGGGTTGGTGACTATGGCTACACCTTC

d_gene: TRBD1
v_gene: TRBV18
len: 15
abundance: once
j_gene: TRBJ2-1
CDR3aa: CASSPRTGPAHEQFF
CDR3nt: TGTGCCAGCTCACCTCGGACAGGGCCCGCCCATGAGCAGTTCTTC

d_gene: .
v_gene: TRBV5-6
len: 13
abundance: .
j_gene: TRBJ1-3
CDR3aa: CASSQGYGNTIYF
CDR3nt: TGTGCCAGCAGCCAGGGCTACGGAAACACCATATATTTT

d_gene: .
v_gene: TRBV6-1
len: 16
abundance: .
j_gene: TRBJ1-5
CDR3aa: CASSVSLGGANQPQHF
CDR3nt: TGTGCCAGCAGTGTTTCATTAGGAGGGGCAAATCAGCCCCAGCATTTT

d_gene: .
v_gene: TRBV3-1/TRBV3-2
len: 15
abundance: .
j_gene: TRBJ1-3
CDR3aa: CASSQIQGPWNTIYF
CDR3nt: TGTGCCAGCAGCCAAATACAGGGCCCTTGGAACACCATATATTTT

d_gene: .
v_gene: TRBV15
len: 16
abundance: .
j_gene: TRBJ2-1
CDR3aa: CATSRDLTAAYNEQFF
CDR3nt: TGTGCCACCAGCAGAGATTTAACCGCGGCCTACAATGAGCAGTTCTTC

d_gene: .
v_gene: TRBV30
len: 14
abundance: .
j_gene: TRBJ2-7
CDR3aa: CAWSGHELIYEQYF
CDR3nt: TGTGCCTGGAGTGGACACGAGTTAATCTACGAGCAGTACTTC

d_gene: .
v_gene: TRBV7-2
len: 13
abundance: once
j_gene: TRBJ1-2
CDR3aa: CASSLVLSVGYTF
CDR3nt: TGTGCCAGCAGCTTGGTTTTGTCGGTCGGCTACACCTTC

d_gene: .
v_gene: TRBV6-5
len: 13
abundance: .
j_gene: TRBJ1-5
CDR3aa: CACSQGYDQPQHF
CDR3nt: TGTGCCTGCTCCCAGGGTTATGATCAGCCCCAGCATTTT

d_gene: .
v_gene: TRBV6-5
len: 13
abundance: .
j_gene: TRBJ2-1
CDR3aa: CASTPDSFNKQFF
CDR3nt: TGTGCCAGCACCCCAGACAGCTTCAACAAACAGTTCTTC

d_gene: TRBD2
v_gene: TRBV3-1/TRBV3-2
len: 14
abundance: .
j_gene: TRBJ2-5
CDR3aa: CASSRLADQETQYF
CDR3nt: TGTGCCAGCAGCCGACTAGCGGACCAAGAGACCCAGTACTTC

d_gene: .
v_gene: TRBV2
len: 16
abundance: few
j_gene: TRBJ1-2
CDR3aa: CASSLIRDNFHYGYTF
CDR3nt: TGTGCCAGCAGTCTAATTAGAGACAACTTCCACTATGGCTACACCTTC

d_gene: .
v_gene: TRBV5-1
len: 15
abundance: .
j_gene: TRBJ1-5
CDR3aa: CASSLGSGGGQPQHF
CDR3nt: TGCGCCAGCAGCTTGGGGTCGGGGGGCGGTCAGCCCCAGCATTTT

d_gene: TRBD1
v_gene: TRBV2
len: 13
abundance: once
j_gene: TRBJ1-2
CDR3aa: CASRVDRIGGYTF
CDR3nt: TGTGCCAGCAGGGTGGACAGGATCGGTGGCTACACCTTC

d_gene: TRBD1
v_gene: TRBV19
len: 17
abundance: .
j_gene: TRBJ1-6
CDR3aa: CASSSPPGTGRNSPLHF
CDR3nt: TGTGCCAGTAGTAGCCCCCCCGGGACAGGGAGGAATTCACCCCTCCACTTT

d_gene: .
v_gene: TRBV30
len: 11
abundance: .
j_gene: TRBJ1-2
CDR3aa: CAWSVLYGYTF
CDR3nt: TGTGCCTGGAGTGTACTCTATGGCTACACCTTC

d_gene: TRBD1
v_gene: TRBV27
len: 16
abundance: .
j_gene: TRBJ1-6
CDR3aa: CASSLSPGQGLSPLHF
CDR3nt: TGTGCCAGCAGTTTATCACCGGGACAGGGTTTATCACCCCTCCACTTT

d_gene: .
v_gene: TRBV19
len: 15
abundance: .
j_gene: TRBJ1-4
CDR3aa: CASSTTQGWDEKLFF
CDR3nt: TGTGCCAGTAGTACCACACAGGGTTGGGATGAAAAACTGTTTTTT

d_gene: TRBD1
v_gene: TRBV7-9
len: 15
abundance: few
j_gene: TRBJ1-6
CDR3aa: CASSPRDRANSPLHF
CDR3nt: TGTGCCAGCAGCCCCCGGGACAGGGCCAATTCACCCCTCCACTTT